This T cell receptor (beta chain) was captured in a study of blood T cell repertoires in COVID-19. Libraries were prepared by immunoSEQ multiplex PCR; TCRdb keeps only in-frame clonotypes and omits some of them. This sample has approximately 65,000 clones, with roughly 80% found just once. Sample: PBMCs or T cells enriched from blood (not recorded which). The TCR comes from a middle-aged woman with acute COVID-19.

The CDR3 loop is CASSKQREVDEQFF. CDR3 nucleotide sequence: TGTGCCAGCAGTAAACAGCGGGAGGTCGATGAGCAGTTCTTC. The rearrangement uses TRBV27 and TRBJ2-1, with 9 nucleotides matching TRBD2. Germline V CDR1 and CDR2: MNHEY, SMNVEV (reference sequence). The junction had 7 bases not matched to a gene; V was cut back by 5 bases and J by 8 bases. The CDR3 runs to 14 residues.